This is a list of T cell receptor beta chains from one sample in a study of response to subunit inactivated influenza vaccine. TCRdb reprocessed the RT-PCR reads via MiXCR and lists one record per CDR3 protein. The data show hundreds of thousands of distinct CDR3 sequences, roughly 15% seen once. The source material was PBMCs from blood, sampled less than 15 days before vaccination. These receptors originate from a man aged 45 to 65 who received an inactivated influenza vaccine. The conserved cysteine and the conserved F or W are not part of the CDR3 here. Clone size is not always given. Where it is, it says once, few, many or a class for expanded clones.

clone size,J gene,V gene,CDR3 protein
NA,TRBJ2-3,TRBV12-3/TRBV12-4,ASSRQRWDTQY
NA,TRBJ2-4,TRBV7-2,ASSLPRGVVQNIQY
NA,TRBJ2-5,TRBV3-1,ASSQDMASGGDGQETQY
NA,TRBJ2-2,TRBV7-8,ASSLYLAASNTGELF
few,TRBJ2-7,TRBV28,ASSPPLRSEQY
few,TRBJ2-1,TRBV5-1,ASRQDLYNEQF
few,TRBJ2-5,TRBV29-1,SFWQGGETQY
few,TRBJ2-4,TRBV29-1,SGGGAYIQY
NA,TRBJ2-7,TRBV7-6,ASSSVRVAGETYEQY
few,TRBJ2-1,TRBV28,ASDSASRGSYNEQF
few,TRBJ2-3,TRBV10-1,ASSEGQNTQY
NA,TRBJ2-2,TRBV7-9,ASSSQGNTGEPF
many,TRBJ2-1,TRBV20-1,SAPTSHSYNEQF
few,TRBJ2-1,TRBV6-1,ASRGTSGRGGNEQF